The 21 T cell receptor beta chains reported below all come from one sample, sequenced in a study of blood T cells in healthy people across ages. A second PCR, run for roughly 6 to 11 cycles, used a sample-barcoded 5' primer plus a J-beta primer mix. Each CDR3 protein gets one entry after TCRdb re-called the 5' RACE reads with MiXCR. The repertoire includes roughly 1.4 million distinct CDR3 sequences, 59% of them detected once, and under 8.5% sits in the top ten. The material sequenced was blood. The receptor set was obtained from a young man in good health.

This chain links TRBV12-3 or TRBV12-4 with TRBJ2-2; TRBD1 aligns across 7 bases. The CDR3 has 15 residues. V lost 1 base to trimming and J lost 7 bases; unmatched junction nucleotides: 6. CDR3 amino acids: CASSLVGGSVGELFF. CDR3 DNA: TGTGCCAGCAGTTTAGTAGGGGGCAGTGTCGGGGAGCTGTTTTTT.

The gene calls are TRBV6-4 and TRBJ2-1; either TRBD1 or TRBD2 may supply D (5 bases each). The CDR3 is made up of 13 amino acids. The V gene lost 6 bases and the J gene lost 8 bases, with 14 bases spanning the gap. CDR1 is MRHNA, CDR2 SNTAGT, per germline. CDR3 residues: CASSRGSKDEQFF. The CDR3 DNA reads TGTGCCAGCAGCCGGGGCTCCAAGGATGAGCAGTTCTTC.

The chain carries TRBV2 and TRBJ2-4; D is perhaps TRBD2 (6 bases). Trimming shortened V by 5 bases and J by 0 bases, and 11 bases separated the two germline ends. This CDR3 has 15 amino acids. Looked up from germline, CDR1 is SNHLY and CDR2 is FYNNEI. This CDR3 reads CASSSGLVAKNIQYF. The CDR3 DNA reads as TGTGCCAGCAGTTCGGGACTTGTAGCCAAAAACATTCAGTACTTC.

This chain links TRBV11-1 with TRBJ2-4; the D gene is possibly TRBD2 (5 bases). The closer fit of TRBJ2-5 to the DNA end suggests the J call may be wrong. Germline V CDR1 and CDR2: SGHAT, FQDESV (reference sequence). This CDR3 has 17 residues. CDR3 amino acids: CASSLRLNGLSGETQYF. CDR3 coding DNA: TGTGCCAGCAGCTTACGCCTTAACGGACTGTCAGGAGAGACCCAGTACTTC.

With regard to this clonotype: A much bigger clone sits one base away, suggesting this may be a read error. V and J are TRBV15 and TRBJ2-2; D is ambiguous. The CDR3 spans 14 residues. Between the trimmed V and J ends, which lost 0 bases and 0 bases, there was a span of 2 bases. Germline V gene lookup returns CDR1 LNHNV and CDR2 YYDKDF (reference sequence). The CDR3 here is CATSRDANTGELFF. The CDR3 coding sequence is TGTGCCACCAGCAGAGATGCGAACACCGGGGAGCTGTTTTTT. Full variable domain (remainder filled in from reference TRBV15 and TRBJ2-2): DAMVIQNPRYQVTQFGKPVTLSCSQTLNHNVMYWYQQKSSQAPKLLFHYYDKDFNNEADTPDNFQSRRPNTSFCFLDIRSPGLGDTAMYLCATSRDANTGELFFGEGSRLTVL.

In its sample, this clonotype was seen a few times. V is TRBV25-1 and J is TRBJ1-2; a possible D gene is TRBD1 (5 bases). Trimming took off 4 bases at V and 4 bases at J, with 16 bases between the two ends. From germline, CDR1 is MGHDK and CDR2 SYGVNS. The CDR3 is 15 residues long. This CDR3 reads CASSGGGRYGYGYTF. The CDR3 DNA is TGTGCCAGCAGTGGGGGCGGCAGATATGGCTATGGCTACACCTTC.

The chain uses TRBV30 and TRBJ2-3, with 7 nucleotides matching TRBD2. Unmatched junction bases numbered 9, after V lost 1 base and J lost 5 bases. The CDR3 consists of 15 residues. Germline V gene sequence: CDR1 GTSNPN, CDR2 SVGIG (reference sequence). In nucleotides, the CDR3 is TGTGCCTGGAGTGCCCAGCGGGGTTATCTAGATACGCAGTATTTT. Translation: CAWSAQRGYLDTQYF.

This rearrangement joins TRBV6-5 to TRBJ2-7, with unresolved D. Germline values: CDR1 MNHEY, CDR2 SVGAGI. Trimming shortened V by 4 bases and J by 2 bases, and 15 bases separated the two germline ends. This CDR3 comprises 15 residues. The DNA of the CDR3 is TGTGCCAGCAGTTCCGACACTCACCTGGCCTACGAGCAGTACTTC. Translated, it gives CASSSDTHLAYEQYF.

This clonotype showed up just a few times. The chain links TRBV7-2 to TRBJ2-5, with D perhaps matching TRBD1 (6 bases). The CDR3 is made up of 16 amino acids. Germline values: CDR1 SGHTA, CDR2 FQGNSA. V was cut by 3 bases and J by 1 base, with 15 bases left in between. The CDR3 nucleotides are TGTGCCAGCAGCTTCCCCGTGGGGGCCGTCCAAGAGACCCAGTACTTC. Translating it yields CASSFPVGAVQETQYF.

The rearrangement uses TRBV12-3 or TRBV12-4 and TRBJ2-1, with D tentatively TRBD2 (5 bases). This CDR3 region has 13 residues. The V end was cut by 6 bases, the J end by 8 bases, with 14 bases between. The CDR3 nucleotides read TGTGCCAGCAGGCCGGGGATAAGCGATGAGCAGTTCTTC. The encoded protein is CASRPGISDEQFF.

The CDR3 DNA sequence: TGCAGTGCTTACAGGGGCGCCCGAACCTACGAGCAGTACTTC. Translated: CSAYRGARTYEQYF. This rearrangement joins TRBV20-1 to TRBJ2-7; 7 bases are shared with TRBD1. The CDR3 is 14 residues long. Germline V gene lookup returns CDR1 DFQATT and CDR2 SNEGSKA (reference sequence). V lost 5 bases and J lost 2; bases outside the gene matches: 9.

This chain connects TRBV7-9 to TRBJ2-3, with 13 bases matching TRBD2. This CDR3 has 17 amino acids. The germline CDR1 and CDR2 sequences are SEHNR and FQNEAQ (reference sequence). V was pared by 4 bases and J by 6 bases, with 10 bases of the junction left unmatched. The CDR3 here is CASSSTRTSGSLDTQYF. The CDR3 DNA sequence: TGTGCCAGCAGCTCCACGAGGACTAGCGGGAGCTTGGATACGCAGTATTTT.

This clonotype was seen a few times. The CDR3 is CASSLPGGFTDTQYF. CDR3 bases: TGTGCCAGCAGCTTACCAGGGGGGTTCACAGATACGCAGTATTTT. The gene calls are TRBV7-8 and TRBJ2-3; possible D gene TRBD1, 7 bases. The V end lost 2 bases, the J end lost 2 bases, and 11 bases lay between the germline ends. Germline lookup yields CDR1 SGHVS and CDR2 FQNEAQ. This CDR3 is built from 15 residues.

The chain employs TRBV7-9 and TRBJ2-3; TRBD2 aligns across 14 bases. The CDR3 covers 17 residues. CDR1 is SEHNR, CDR2 FQNEAQ, per germline (reference sequence). V lost 4 bases to trimming and J lost 8 bases; unmatched junction nucleotides: 11. CDR3 loop: CASSSEGTSGGPGTQYF. CDR3 coding DNA: TGTGCCAGCAGCTCTGAGGGGACTAGCGGGGGACCCGGTACGCAGTATTTT.

This sequence joins TRBV7-2 and TRBJ2-2; weak D call: TRBD2 (7 bases). Between the trimmed V and J ends, which lost 1 base and 9 bases, there was a span of 18 bases. CDR1 is SGHTA, CDR2 FQGNSA, per germline. This CDR3 comprises 16 residues. CDR3 sequence reads: CASSLGRGAMSRELFF. The CDR3 DNA reads TGTGCCAGCAGCTTAGGACGGGGGGCAATGTCCCGGGAGCTGTTTTTT.

The genes are TRBV3-1 and TRBJ1-4, with a weak D call TRBD1 (6 bases). This CDR3 contains 16 residues. The germline V gene has CDR1 LGHDT and CDR2 YNNKEL (reference sequence). V dropped 1 base and J dropped 3 bases, with 12 bases sitting between them. The CDR3 coding sequence is TGTGCCAGCAGCCAAGGGGGGCAGGGCGCTAATGAAAAACTGTTTTTT. It yields the protein CASSQGGQGANEKLFF.

For the CDR3, the DNA is TGTGCCAGCATACAGGACAGGGCAAATCAGCCCCAGCATTTT. Translating it yields CASIQDRANQPQHF. V gene TRBV2 combines with J gene TRBJ1-5; 8 nucleotides match TRBD1. Per germline, CDR1 SNHLY and CDR2 FYNNEI. Trimming at V came to 7 bases and at J to 4 bases, leaving 6 bases not matched to a gene. CDR3 length equals 14 residues.

The table lists this clonotype with a few counts. The V call is TRBV12-3 or TRBV12-4, the J call TRBJ2-3; 11 bases agree with TRBD2. J gave up 6 bases and V 6 bases, and 11 bases lay outside the gene matches. The CDR3 has 16 residues. The CDR3 coding sequence is TGTGCCAGCAGAATACTAGCGGGGGCATCGGGCGATACGCAGTATTTT. This translates into CASRILAGASGDTQYF.

V gene TRBV20-1 combines with J gene TRBJ2-1; no clear D. The CDR3 is 14 amino acids. The germline gives CDR1 DFQATT, CDR2 SNEGSKA (reference sequence). Trimming removed 3 bases at V and 4 bases at J, with 13 bases between. The CDR3 is CSASIRADYNEQFF. The CDR3 DNA is TGCAGTGCTAGTATCCGGGCGGATTACAATGAGCAGTTCTTC.

The genes are TRBV15 and TRBJ1-1; D unresolved. The CDR3 runs 15 residues. Germline CDR1 is LNHNV and CDR2 is YYDKDF (reference sequence). V was cut by 4 bases and J by 6 bases, with 18 bases left in between. The CDR3 DNA is TGTGCCACCAGCACCCAGGAGGTCACCCCCCCTGAAGCTTTCTTT. Its protein product is CATSTQEVTPPEAFF.

CDR3 amino acids: CATSREGAGRKDYGYTF. The CDR3 nucleotides read TGTGCCACCAGCAGAGAAGGTGCAGGGAGGAAAGACTATGGCTACACCTTC. The V call is TRBV15, the J call TRBJ1-2, with D possibly TRBD1 on 5 matching bases. There are 17 residues in the CDR3. Trimming took off 0 bases at V and 3 bases at J, with 17 bases between the two ends. The germline CDR1 and CDR2 sequences are LNHNV and YYDKDF (reference sequence). Supplemented by reference TRBV15 and TRBJ1-2, the full variable domain reads DAMVIQNPRYQVTQFGKPVTLSCSQTLNHNVMYWYQQKSSQAPKLLFHYYDKDFNNEADTPDNFQSRRPNTSFCFLDIRSPGLGDTAMYLCATSREGAGRKDYGYTFGSGTRLTVV.